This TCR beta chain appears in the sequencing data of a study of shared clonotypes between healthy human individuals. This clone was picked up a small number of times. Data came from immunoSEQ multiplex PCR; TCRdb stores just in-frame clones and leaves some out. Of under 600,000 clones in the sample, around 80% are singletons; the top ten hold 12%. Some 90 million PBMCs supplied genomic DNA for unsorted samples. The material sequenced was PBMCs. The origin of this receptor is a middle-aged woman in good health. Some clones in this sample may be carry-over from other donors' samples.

The CDR3 sequence is CASYPPAAPYEQYF. CDR3 sequence (DNA): TGTGCCAGCTATCCCCCGGCCGCCCCGTACGAGCAGTACTTC. The chain links TRBV6-5 to TRBJ2-7, with D hard to call. The CDR3 totals 14 residues. Germline CDR1 and CDR2: MNHEY and SVGAGI. V lost 8 bases, J lost 4 bases, and 18 bases lay in between.